The 25 T cell receptor beta chains listed next were all sequenced from one sample in a study of T cell responses to AZD1222 COVID-19 vaccine. Generated by immunoSEQ multiplex PCR, the TCRdb table keeps only in-frame clones and is missing some. The table has 150,000 or so clones, 91% seen once. This sample comprised peripheral blood, obtained on day 0 of AZD1222 vaccination. These receptors originate from an adult in good health.

J is TRBJ2-2 and V is TRBV5-1; D is tentatively TRBD1 or TRBD2 (5 bases each). V gave up 3 bases and J gave up 3 bases, with 12 bases separating them. Per germline, CDR1 SGHRS and CDR2 YFSETQ. The CDR3 spans 15 residues. As DNA, the CDR3 is TGCGCCAGCAGCTGGCTGGGGGATCACACCGGGGAGCTGTTTTTT. Protein product: CASSWLGDHTGELFF.

With respect to this clone: It may be a read error: a sequence one base away is much more abundant. This chain joins TRBV20-1 and TRBJ1-1; D not resolved. Per germline, CDR1 DFQATT and CDR2 SNEGSKA (reference sequence). The CDR3 has 10 residues. Here the CDR3 reads CSAVSTETFF. The CDR3 DNA reads TGCAGTGCGGTGAGTACTGAAACTTTCTTT.

V is TRBV19 and J is TRBJ2-1, with 8 nucleotides matching TRBD2. With 4 bases clipped from V and 5 bases from J, the junction kept 13 bases outside the gene matches. The V gene's germline CDR1 is LNHDA and CDR2 SQIVND (reference sequence). This CDR3 region has 17 residues. DNA for the CDR3: TGTGCCAGTAGTAACCGGTCCGGGGGGGCCTTTCACAATGAGCAGTTCTTC. As protein: CASSNRSGGAFHNEQFF.

This rearrangement joins TRBV18 to TRBJ2-3; 10 bases match TRBD2. This CDR3 region has 15 residues. From germline, CDR1 is KGHSH and CDR2 LQKENI. Trimming at V came to 6 bases and at J to 3 bases, leaving 6 bases not matched to a gene. The CDR3 DNA is TGTGCCAGCTCCCGAGGACTAGCGGTAACAGATACGCAGTATTTT. Translating gives CASSRGLAVTDTQYF.

The V gene is TRBV3-1 (or the pseudogene TRBV3-2), the J gene TRBJ1-3, with D tentatively TRBD1 (6 bases). CDR3 size: 14 residues. V was clipped by 4 bases and J by 7 bases, with 14 bases between them. From germline, CDR1 is LGHDT and CDR2 YNNKEL (reference sequence). The CDR3 DNA reads as TGTGCCAGCAGCCCCTTTGGGGGGGCTAACACCATATATTTT. This codes for CASSPFGGANTIYF.

CDR3 DNA sequence: TGTGCCAGCAGTTTGGGCGGACGTAATTCACCCCTCCACTTT. Translation: CASSLGGRNSPLHF. The chain combines TRBV27 with TRBJ1-6; D ambiguous. V was cut by 3 bases and J by 6 bases, with 9 bases left in between. This CDR3 is 14 amino acids long. The germline gives CDR1 MNHEY, CDR2 SMNVEV (reference sequence).

The rearrangement joins TRBV6-5 to TRBJ1-4; D unresolved. Germline loops: CDR1 MNHEY, CDR2 SVGAGI. The CDR3 consists of 12 residues. Trimming pared 5 bases from V and 10 bases from J, leaving 11 bases between. The DNA of the CDR3 is TGTGCCAGCAGTCGAAGTATCGGAAAACTGTTTTTT. Residues: CASSRSIGKLFF.

The chain recombines TRBV18 with TRBJ1-2; D unresolved. CDR1 KGHSH and CDR2 LQKENI come from the germline V gene. The CDR3 is 15 residues long. The germline V and J ends were trimmed by 4 bases and 2 bases, with 14 bases remaining between them. The CDR3 sequence: CASSQLPDSNYGYTF. CDR3 sequence (DNA): TGTGCCAGCTCACAGTTGCCAGATTCCAACTATGGCTACACCTTC.

J is TRBJ1-2 and V is TRBV2; 12 nucleotides align to TRBD1. Germline CDR1 is SNHLY and CDR2 is FYNNEI. The J segment lost 0 bases and the V segment lost 6 bases, leaving 2 bases of the junction unmatched. This CDR3 contains 15 residues. In DNA form, the CDR3 reads TGTGCCAGCAGAGGGACAGGGGGCGCTAACTATGGCTACACCTTC. Protein sequence: CASRGTGGANYGYTF.

The genes are TRBV19 and TRBJ1-3; 7 bases match TRBD1. The germline CDR1 and CDR2 sequences are LNHDA and SQIVND (reference sequence). The V gene end was trimmed by 10 bases and the J gene end by 1 base; junction bases not matched to a gene: 1. There are 12 residues in the CDR3. In DNA, the CDR3 is TGTGCCACGGGACAGTCTGGAAACACCATATATTTT. Amino acid sequence: CATGQSGNTIYF.

The chain employs TRBV5-1 and TRBJ1-5; D is unresolved. Germline-derived CDR1 and CDR2 are SGHRS and YFSETQ. V was shortened by 0 bases and J by 1 base, with 11 bases between the two germline ends. This CDR3 spans 16 amino acids. The CDR3 is CASSLGTVESNQPQHF. The CDR3 DNA is TGCGCCAGCAGCTTGGGGACGGTAGAGAGCAATCAGCCCCAGCATTTT.

This clone was recorded once. The chain recombines TRBV24-1 with TRBJ1-1, with no clear D. The ends were cut back, 2 bases at V and 0 bases at J, with 9 bases in the middle. Germline CDR1 KGHDR, CDR2 SFDVKD. This CDR3 comprises 15 residues. Here the CDR3 DNA reads TGTGCCACCAGTGATTCGGGGAGCATGAACACTGAAGCTTTCTTT. Translated, it gives CATSDSGSMNTEAFF.

The rearrangement links TRBV7-9 to TRBJ2-2; 8 nucleotides align to TRBD2. The ends lost 5 bases at V and 4 bases at J; junction bases unmatched: 9. Germline CDR1 reads SEHNR; CDR2 reads FQNEAQ (reference sequence). The CDR3 runs 16 residues. CDR3 in DNA: TGTGCCAGCAGCGTACTAAGCGGGAGAGGCACCGGGGAGCTGTTTTTT. Encoded protein: CASSVLSGRGTGELFF.

The chain is built from TRBV19 and TRBJ1-1; TRBD1 matches at 9 bases. Germline loops: CDR1 LNHDA, CDR2 SQIVND (reference sequence). The length of the CDR3 is 13 residues. The V segment lost 11 bases and the J segment 1 base; nucleotides outside the gene matches: 5. In nucleotides, the CDR3 is TGTGCCTCAACGACAGGGGGGAACACTGAAGCTTTCTTT. Residues: CASTTGGNTEAFF.

The chain joins TRBV3-1 (or the pseudogene TRBV3-2) to TRBJ2-1; possibly TRBD1 or TRBD2 for D (6 bases each). Germline assignment: CDR1 LGHDT and CDR2 YNNKEL (reference sequence). The V gene lost 3 bases and the J gene lost 10 bases, with 10 bases spanning the gap. This CDR3 has 12 amino acids. The CDR3 sequence is CASSHQGGEQFF. The CDR3 nucleotides read TGTGCCAGCAGCCACCAAGGGGGGGAGCAGTTCTTC.

The chain carries TRBV11-3 and TRBJ2-3; D is unclear. Germline CDR1 and CDR2: SGHNT and YENEEA. This CDR3 has 11 amino acids. Trimming cost V 6 bases and J 3 bases, with 4 bases left between them. CDR3 coding DNA: TGTGCCAGCAGATTAACAGATACGCAGTATTTT. It specifies CASRLTDTQYF.

The chain employs TRBV9 and TRBJ2-1; 13 nucleotides align to TRBD2. The CDR3 spans 15 residues. Germline V CDR1 and CDR2: SGDLS, YYNGEE. V lost 1 base, J lost 7 bases, and 2 bases stayed unmatched. The chain's CDR3 is CASSVTSGGANEQFF. The CDR3 DNA follows: TGTGCCAGCAGCGTAACTAGCGGGGGGGCAAATGAGCAGTTCTTC.

The J gene is TRBJ1-5, the V gene TRBV5-5; 9 bases fit TRBD1. Germline V gene data show CDR1 as SGHKS and CDR2 as YYEKEE (reference sequence). The CDR3 is 20 residues long. Losses at the gene ends were 3 bases for V and 1 base for J; bases not matched to a gene: 17. The CDR3 DNA reads TGTGCCAGCAGCTCCGGCCTGGGGACAGGGATCCCCCAGAGCAATCAGCCCCAGCATTTT. Amino acids: CASSSGLGTGIPQSNQPQHF.

Here the CDR3 reads CASSLRQGLAYNEQFF. CDR3 in DNA: TGTGCCAGCAGCCTCCGACAGGGACTGGCCTACAATGAGCAGTTCTTC. This chain connects TRBV13 to TRBJ2-1; possible D gene TRBD1, 7 bases. The CDR3 length is 16 residues. Germline V gene lookup returns CDR1 PRHDT and CDR2 FYEKMQ (reference sequence). V lost 5 bases to trimming and J lost 2 bases, with 16 bases between them.

The gene calls are TRBV9 and TRBJ1-3, with 10 bases matching TRBD1. The CDR3 spans 18 residues. Germline V CDR1 and CDR2: SGDLS, YYNGEE. V lost 1 base and J lost 1; bases outside the gene matches: 8. The CDR3 coding sequence is TGTGCCAGCAGCGTAACCACTGGGGGACAGGGGTCTGGAAACACCATATATTTT. This sequence encodes CASSVTTGGQGSGNTIYF.

The J gene is TRBJ2-3, the V gene TRBV24-1, with D possibly TRBD2 on 6 matching bases. Trimming took 10 bases from V and 0 from J, leaving 16 bases between them. CDR1 KGHDR and CDR2 SFDVKD come from the germline V gene. This CDR3 spans 15 amino acids. The CDR3 DNA reads TGTGCCACTAACGGAGGGCCGGAAAGCACAGATACGCAGTATTTT. The encoded protein is CATNGGPESTDTQYF.

The chain's CDR3 is CASSQRTVGLGGYTF. CDR3 bases: TGCGCCAGCAGCCAGAGGACAGTGGGATTAGGTGGCTACACCTTC. V gene TRBV4-3 combines with J gene TRBJ1-2; TRBD1 is a possible D gene (6 bases). V lost 3 bases, J lost 7 bases, and 18 bases lay in between. Germline loops: CDR1 LGHNA, CDR2 YSLEER. The CDR3 sequence is 15 residues long.

The rearrangement joins TRBV6-1 to TRBJ1-4; D unresolved. The CDR3 has 15 amino acids. The V gene's germline CDR1 is MNHNS and CDR2 SASEGT. V was shortened by 2 bases and J by 0 bases, with 7 bases between the two germline ends. The CDR3 DNA is TGTGCCAGCAGTGAAATAGGAGCAACTAATGAAAAACTGTTTTTT. It codes for CASSEIGATNEKLFF.

The chain joins TRBV19 to TRBJ2-7; D is perhaps TRBD1 (6 bases). This CDR3 is built from 13 residues. Trimming stripped 1 base from V and 4 bases from J, with 8 bases between. Germline-derived CDR1 and CDR2 are LNHDA and SQIVND (reference sequence). The CDR3 loop reads CASSIVGGYEQYF. CDR3 bases: TGTGCCAGTAGTATAGTAGGGGGTTACGAGCAGTACTTC.

The chain couples TRBV6-2 or TRBV6-3 to TRBJ2-7; tentatively, D is TRBD1 (5 bases). V gave up 6 bases and J gave up 3 bases, with 9 bases separating them. CDR1 is MNHEY and CDR2 is SVGEGT in the germline V gene. The CDR3 loop spans 12 amino acids. The CDR3 DNA reads TGTGCCAGCAGCCTCGACAGCTACGAGCAGTACTTC. It yields the protein CASSLDSYEQYF.